The clone carrying this TCR beta chain was seen a few times. Its matching antigen is unknown. For a library built for alpha chains, this beta chain is a stray read; little rests on its size. Unique molecular identifiers tagged every individual TCR cDNA molecule. One entry per CDR3 protein results from TCRdb running MiXCR on the 5' RACE reads. The data show roughly 17,000 distinct CDR3 sequences, roughly 9% seen once. This entry is derived from a study of spatial heterogeneity in lung cancer. About the study: Strongly correlated with TCR transcript counts in tumor regions was a T cell module score, which was a transcriptional module score calculated from matched bulk RNA-seq.

Study findings and constraints: Counts that tracked tumor mutation counts were those of expanded intratumoral alpha and beta TCRs.

Time point denoted: sample taken at primary tumor resection. Patients with untreated early-stage non-small cell lung cancer, numbering 55 to 75, were the donors. V was pared by 5 bases and J by 3 bases, with 10 bases between. Germline CDR1 reads WSHSY; CDR2 reads SAAADI. The CDR3 is made up of 14 amino acids. This sequence joins TRBV10-2 and TRBJ1-4; D is uncertain. The source was lung tumor tissue, collected at surgery. The source of this sequence is a female donor with early-stage non-small cell lung cancer. This CDR3 reads CASSPGFPNEKLFF. DNA for the CDR3: TGCGCCAGCAGTCCCGGGTTTCCTAATGAAAAACTGTTTTTT.